Presented here are 24 T cell receptor beta chains from one specimen sequenced in a study of radiotherapy plus CTLA-4 blockade in lung cancer. Using immunoSEQ multiplex PCR, the repertoire was profiled, and TCRdb retains in-frame clones only, with some absent. The table shows tens of thousands of clones, with less than 75% occurring only once. This specimen was peripheral blood, taken from a patient treated with radiotherapy plus ipilimumab. These receptors all come from a human donor with non-small cell lung cancer whose response to radiotherapy plus ipilimumab could not be evaluated.

The V and J genes are TRBV9 and TRBJ2-5, with TRBD2 identical over 7 bases. The V and J ends lost 0 bases and 5 bases, in that order; junction bases with no gene match: 7. The V gene's germline CDR1 is SGDLS and CDR2 YYNGEE. This CDR3 region has 15 residues. CDR3 loop: CASSVAGGREETQYF. CDR3 DNA sequence: TGTGCCAGCAGCGTAGCGGGAGGCCGGGAGGAGACCCAGTACTTC.

This clone was found a few times. V usage is TRBV28 and J usage is TRBJ1-1; D might be TRBD1 (6 bases). Trimming cost V 6 bases and J 4 bases, with 12 bases left between them. This CDR3 is built from 13 residues. The germline V gene encodes CDR1 MDHEN and CDR2 SYDVKM. For the CDR3, the DNA is TGTGCCAGCAGGAAAAAGGGGGTCACTGAAGCTTTCTTT. This gives the protein CASRKKGVTEAFF.

The V and J genes are TRBV7-9 and TRBJ1-5, with D maybe TRBD1 (5 bases). V lost 3 bases to trimming and J lost 3 bases, with 9 bases between them. CDR1 and CDR2 (germline): SEHNR, FQNEAQ (reference sequence). This CDR3 has 14 amino acids. The DNA for the CDR3 is TGTGCCAGCAGCTTGGGGGGGGACAATCAGCCCCAGCATTTT. It encodes CASSLGGDNQPQHF.

The V call is TRBV9, the J call TRBJ2-3, with unresolved D. The CDR3 has 17 residues. CDR1 and CDR2 from the germline V gene are SGDLS and YYNGEE. Trimming removed 6 bases at V and 0 bases at J, with 20 bases between. Here the CDR3 DNA reads TGTGCCAGCACCCTACCCCATGTTTGTCTTAGCACAGATACGCAGTATTTT. It is translated as CASTLPHVCLSTDTQYF.

This sequence joins TRBV30 and TRBJ1-2; D gene uncertain. Trimming removed 3 bases from V and 0 bases from J, with 8 bases in between. This CDR3 comprises 13 residues. Germline V CDR1 and CDR2: GTSNPN, SVGIG (reference sequence). CDR3 in DNA: TGTGCCTGGAGCCCCGGAGCTAACTATGGCTACACCTTC. It is translated as CAWSPGANYGYTF.

There are a few counts of this clone. The CDR3 bases are TGCGCCAGCAGCTTGGTGCACGGCACTGAAGCTTTCTTT. Protein: CASSLVHGTEAFF. V and J are TRBV5-1 and TRBJ1-1; D is uncertain. V lost 0 bases and J 4 bases, leaving 7 bases between the germline ends. In germline, CDR1 is SGHRS, CDR2 YFSETQ. There are 13 residues in the CDR3.

The rearrangement links TRBV9 to TRBJ1-2, with unresolved D. Germline lookup yields CDR1 SGDLS and CDR2 YYNGEE. Deletions cut 0 bases from V and 7 bases from J, with 10 bases between. This CDR3 comprises 13 residues. The CDR3 is CASSVDSHGGYTF. In DNA, the CDR3 is TGTGCCAGCAGCGTAGACAGCCACGGTGGCTACACCTTC.

CDR3 in amino acids: CAWSVRYAAEAFF. The CDR3 DNA is TGTGCCTGGAGTGTACGGTATGCGGCTGAAGCTTTCTTT. The chain recombines TRBV30 with TRBJ1-1; no clear D gene. Germline V CDR1 and CDR2: GTSNPN, SVGIG (reference sequence). This CDR3 is built from 13 residues. The V end was cut by 0 bases, the J end by 6 bases, with 11 bases between.

The rearrangement links TRBV4-3 to TRBJ2-7; D may be TRBD1 (6 bases). The CDR3 covers 15 residues. V was cut by 5 bases and J by 4 bases, with 18 bases left in between. Germline V gene sequence: CDR1 LGHNA, CDR2 YSLEER. The CDR3 region is CASSSKIRDKYEQYF. CDR3 nucleotide sequence: TGCGCCAGCAGCTCGAAGATCCGGGACAAATACGAGCAGTACTTC.

V is TRBV5-1 and J is TRBJ2-3, with 7 positions matching TRBD1. The CDR3 loop spans 15 amino acids. V dropped 2 bases and J dropped 4; count of bases not matched to a gene: 7. The germline V gene encodes CDR1 SGHRS and CDR2 YFSETQ. CDR3 sequence: CASSLRTTGADTQYF. CDR3 DNA: TGCGCCAGCAGCTTAAGGACCACAGGGGCAGATACGCAGTATTTT.

This clone appeared a few times. This chain connects TRBV5-4 to TRBJ2-5, with 9 bases lining up with TRBD2. The germline gives CDR1 SGHNT, CDR2 YYREEE (reference sequence). The CDR3 consists of 16 residues. Losses at the gene ends were 4 bases for V and 0 bases for J; bases not matched to a gene: 7. CDR3 bases: TGTGCCAGCAGCCCGACGGTAGCGGGGGACCAAGAGACCCAGTACTTC. Its protein product is CASSPTVAGDQETQYF.

The chain carries TRBV5-5 and TRBJ1-1, with D possibly being TRBD1 (5 bases). Germline V gene sequence: CDR1 SGHKS, CDR2 YYEKEE (reference sequence). V lost 4 bases and J 5 bases, leaving 21 bases between the germline ends. The CDR3 extends over 16 amino acids. The CDR3 region has the DNA TGTGCCAGCAGCCAGTATATTTATGTGGGGGGGACTGAAGCTTTCTTT. It specifies CASSQYIYVGGTEAFF.

The genes are TRBV5-1 and TRBJ2-3; 7 nucleotides line up with TRBD2. The CDR3 length is 16 residues. From germline, CDR1 is SGHRS and CDR2 YFSETQ. The J segment lost 4 bases and the V segment lost 0 bases, leaving 8 bases of the junction unmatched. CDR3 sequence: CASSLVVAGEADTQYF. The CDR3 nucleotides read TGCGCCAGCAGCTTGGTGGTGGCGGGAGAGGCAGATACGCAGTATTTT.

This sequence joins TRBV28 and TRBJ1-4; 9 bases agree with TRBD1. The CDR3 has 14 residues. Germline assignment: CDR1 MDHEN and CDR2 SYDVKM. The ends lost 5 bases at V and 7 bases at J; junction bases unmatched: 5. The CDR3, as DNA: TGTGCCAGCAGTGAAGACAGGGGGTCTGAAAAACTGTTTTTT. Translation gives CASSEDRGSEKLFF.

J is TRBJ1-1 and V is TRBV5-1; D gene uncertain. The CDR3 is 16 amino acids. Germline V CDR1 and CDR2: SGHRS, YFSETQ. V was shortened by 1 base and J by 1 base, with 14 bases between the two germline ends. CDR3 protein: CASSLLSGQWNTEAFF. The CDR3 DNA reads as TGCGCCAGCAGCTTGTTGTCTGGGCAGTGGAACACTGAAGCTTTCTTT.

The CDR3 loop reads CATSRARSTYEQYF. As DNA, the CDR3 is TGTGCCACCAGCAGAGCCAGGTCGACCTACGAGCAGTACTTC. V is TRBV15 and J is TRBJ2-7; D is undetermined. The CDR3 runs 14 residues. V was clipped by 1 base and J by 2 bases, with 9 bases between them. Germline assignment: CDR1 LNHNV and CDR2 YYDKDF (reference sequence). Full variable domain (rest looked up from reference TRBV15 and TRBJ2-7): DAMVIQNPRYQVTQFGKPVTLSCSQTLNHNVMYWYQQKSSQAPKLLFHYYDKDFNNEADTPDNFQSRRPNTSFCFLDIRSPGLGDTAMYLCATSRARSTYEQYFGPGTRLTVT.

The V call is TRBV30, the J call TRBJ2-1; TRBD1 aligns across 10 bases. Germline assignment: CDR1 GTSNPN and CDR2 SVGIG (reference sequence). CDR3 length: 16 residues. V trimming: 1 base; J trimming: 2 bases; junction bases outside the gene matches: 5. For the CDR3, the DNA is TGTGCCTGGAGTGGGGTGGACAGGGGGACCTACAATGAGCAGTTCTTC. Amino acids: CAWSGVDRGTYNEQFF.

The chain links TRBV30 to TRBJ1-1; TRBD1 agrees at 7 bases. V trimming: 0 bases; J trimming: 0 bases; junction bases outside the gene matches: 4. Germline V gene lookup returns CDR1 GTSNPN and CDR2 SVGIG (reference sequence). This CDR3 has 15 amino acids. CDR3 bases: TGTGCCTGGAGTGTACCAGGGGGTATGAACACTGAAGCTTTCTTT. This codes for CAWSVPGGMNTEAFF.

This clone showed up just once. The rearrangement links TRBV2 to TRBJ1-2, with 8 positions matching TRBD1. The V gene's germline CDR1 is SNHLY and CDR2 FYNNEI. V shed 1 base, J shed 8 bases, and the junction held 6 bases outside the gene matches. The CDR3 runs to 14 residues. The CDR3 spells CASSEGGQVGGYTF. CDR3 coding DNA: TGTGCCAGCAGTGAAGGGGGACAGGTGGGAGGCTACACCTTC.

The chain carries TRBV6-5 and TRBJ1-1, with TRBD1 matching over 7 bases. V lost 7 bases and J lost 8; bases outside the gene matches: 4. The CDR3 spans 11 residues. Germline CDR1 reads MNHEY; CDR2 reads SVGAGI. The CDR3 is CASTSTGEAFF. CDR3 in DNA: TGTGCCAGCACCTCGACAGGGGAAGCTTTCTTT.

This rearrangement joins TRBV7-9 to TRBJ1-3, with D hard to call. The CDR3 spans 15 residues. The V end was cut by 7 bases, the J end by 0 bases, with 13 bases between. Germline V gene lookup returns CDR1 SEHNR and CDR2 FQNEAQ (reference sequence). Here the CDR3 reads CASTPPGVSGNTIYF. In DNA form, the CDR3 reads TGTGCCAGCACCCCGCCCGGGGTCTCTGGAAACACCATATATTTT.

The CDR3 nucleotides read TGTGCCAGCTCACAGGACAGGTTAACTCCCTATGGCTACACCTTC. As protein: CASSQDRLTPYGYTF. V and J are TRBV18 and TRBJ1-2; 7 nucleotides match TRBD1. Germline values: CDR1 KGHSH, CDR2 LQKENI. V shed 4 bases, J shed 4 bases, and the junction held 9 bases outside the gene matches. The CDR3 has 15 residues.

This clone was seen at least ten times. The rearrangement uses TRBV19 and TRBJ2-5, with D tentatively TRBD2 (6 bases). This CDR3 comprises 16 residues. The V gene's germline CDR1 is LNHDA and CDR2 SQIVND (reference sequence). Deletions cut 7 bases from V and 5 bases from J, with 23 bases between. CDR3 loop: CASTPGRWGPGETQYF. CDR3 nucleotide sequence: TGTGCCAGTACCCCAGGGAGGTGGGGTCCCGGGGAGACCCAGTACTTC.

In its sample, this clone was seen a few times. This chain connects TRBV10-3 to TRBJ2-7; TRBD1 is a possible D gene (6 bases). The length of the CDR3 is 15 residues. V was cut by 2 bases and J by 10 bases, with 21 bases left in between. Germline V lookup: CDR1 ENHRY, CDR2 SYGVKD. The CDR3 is CAISEPNQGLDSQYF. As DNA, the CDR3 is TGTGCCATCAGTGAGCCGAACCAGGGGTTGGACTCTCAGTACTTC.